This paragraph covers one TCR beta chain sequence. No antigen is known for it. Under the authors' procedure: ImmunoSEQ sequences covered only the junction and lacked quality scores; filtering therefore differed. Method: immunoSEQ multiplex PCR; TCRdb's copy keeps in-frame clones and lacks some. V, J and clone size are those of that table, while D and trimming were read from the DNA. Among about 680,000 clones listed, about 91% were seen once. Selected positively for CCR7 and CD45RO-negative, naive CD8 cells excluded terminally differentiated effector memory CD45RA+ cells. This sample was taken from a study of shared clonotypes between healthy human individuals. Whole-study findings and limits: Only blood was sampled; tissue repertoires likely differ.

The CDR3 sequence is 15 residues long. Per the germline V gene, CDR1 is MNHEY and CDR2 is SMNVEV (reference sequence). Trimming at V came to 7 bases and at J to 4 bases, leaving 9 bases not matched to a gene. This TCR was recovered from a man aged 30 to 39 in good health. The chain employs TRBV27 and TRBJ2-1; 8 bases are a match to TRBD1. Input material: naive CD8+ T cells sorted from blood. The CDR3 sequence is CASIDGTGGYNEQFF. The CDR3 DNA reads TGTGCCAGCATAGATGGAACAGGGGGGTACAATGAGCAGTTCTTC.